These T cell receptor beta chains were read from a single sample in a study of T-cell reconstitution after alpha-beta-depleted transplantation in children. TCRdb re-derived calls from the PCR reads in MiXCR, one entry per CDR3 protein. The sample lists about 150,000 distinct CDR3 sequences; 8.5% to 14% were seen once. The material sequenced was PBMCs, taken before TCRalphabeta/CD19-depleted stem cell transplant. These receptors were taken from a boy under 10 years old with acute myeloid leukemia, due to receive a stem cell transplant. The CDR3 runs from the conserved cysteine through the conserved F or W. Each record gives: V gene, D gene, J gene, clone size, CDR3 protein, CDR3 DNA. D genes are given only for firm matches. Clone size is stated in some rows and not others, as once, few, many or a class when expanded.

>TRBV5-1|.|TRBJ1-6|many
CASSLGHPSSYNSPLHF
TGCGCCAGCAGCTTGGGGCACCCGAGCTCCTATAATTCACCCCTCCACTTT
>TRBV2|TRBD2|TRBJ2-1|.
CASSERTSEVGDEQFF
TGTGCCAGCAGCGAAAGGACTAGCGAAGTGGGAGATGAGCAGTTCTTC
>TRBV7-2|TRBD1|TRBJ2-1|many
CASSLVGTANNEQFF
TGTGCCAGCAGCTTAGTAGGGACAGCAAACAATGAGCAGTTCTTC
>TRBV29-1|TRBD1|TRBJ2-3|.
CSVVGTGASTDTQYF
TGCAGCGTCGTCGGGACAGGTGCTAGCACAGATACGCAGTATTTT
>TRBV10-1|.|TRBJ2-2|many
CASVRATGELFF
TGCGCCAGCGTCCGAGCAACCGGGGAGCTGTTTTTT
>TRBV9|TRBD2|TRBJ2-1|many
CASSVRDYIYNEQFF
TGTGCCAGCAGCGTACGGGACTACATCTACAATGAGCAGTTCTTC
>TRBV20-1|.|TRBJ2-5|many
CSARAGRGETQYF
TGCAGTGCTAGAGCTGGCAGGGGAGAGACCCAGTACTTC
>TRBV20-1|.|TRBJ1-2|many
CSARGSANYGYTF
TGCAGTGCTAGGGGCAGCGCTAACTATGGCTACACCTTC
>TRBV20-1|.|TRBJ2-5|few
CSADSTLQETQYF
TGCAGTGCTGATAGTACGCTTCAAGAGACCCAGTACTTC
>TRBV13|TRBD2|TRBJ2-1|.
CPSSPGTRSYNEQFF
TGTCCCAGCAGCCCCGGGACTAGGTCCTACAATGAGCAGTTCTTC
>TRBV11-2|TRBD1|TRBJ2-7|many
CASSSWDRAYEQYF
TGTGCCAGCAGCTCCTGGGACAGAGCCTACGAGCAGTACTTC
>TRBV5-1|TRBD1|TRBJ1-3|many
CASSLGWTGGGNTIYF
TGCGCCAGCAGCTTGGGCTGGACAGGGGGTGGAAACACCATATATTTT
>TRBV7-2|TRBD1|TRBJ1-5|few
CASSLATGSNQPQHF
TGTGCCAGCAGCTTAGCGACAGGGAGCAATCAGCCCCAGCATTTT
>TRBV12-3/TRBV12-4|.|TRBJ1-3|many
CASNGRTGKGGNTIYF
TGTGCCAGCAACGGACGAACGGGAAAGGGGGGAAACACCATATATTTT
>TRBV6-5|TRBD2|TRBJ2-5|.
CASSYSIGRRETQYF
TGTGCCAGCAGTTACTCGATCGGGAGGAGGGAGACCCAGTACTTC
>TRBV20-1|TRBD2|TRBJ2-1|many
CSASSSGNPYNEQFF
TGCAGTGCATCATCTAGCGGCAACCCCTACAATGAGCAGTTCTTC
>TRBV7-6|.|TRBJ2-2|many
CASSLEYRAGVDTGELFF
TGTGCCAGCAGCTTAGAGTACAGGGCTGGCGTCGACACCGGGGAGCTGTTTTTT
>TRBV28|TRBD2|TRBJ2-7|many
CASNPPGLAGGPYEQYF
TGTGCCAGCAACCCTCCGGGACTAGCGGGAGGGCCCTACGAGCAGTACTTC
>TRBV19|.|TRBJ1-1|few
CASCKHTEAFF
TGTGCCAGTTGTAAGCACACTGAAGCTTTCTTT
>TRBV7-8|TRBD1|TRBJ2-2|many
CASRAQGFGELFF
TGTGCCAGCAGAGCACAGGGGTTCGGGGAGCTGTTTTTT
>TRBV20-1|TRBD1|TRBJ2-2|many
CRSRDRDNTGELFF
TGCAGGTCTAGGGACAGGGACAACACCGGGGAGCTGTTTTTT
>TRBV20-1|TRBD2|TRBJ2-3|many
CSARDAGPSGRTDTQYF
TGCAGTGCTAGAGATGCGGGGCCTAGCGGGCGCACAGATACGCAGTATTTT
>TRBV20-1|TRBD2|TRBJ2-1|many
CSARVAGGRPGSSYNEQFF
TGCAGTGCTAGGGTAGCGGGAGGCCGACCGGGGAGCTCCTACAATGAGCAGTTCTTC
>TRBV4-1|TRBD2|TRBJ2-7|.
CASSPNRQLATYSYEQYF
TGCGCCAGCAGCCCTAACCGACAACTAGCGACTTACTCCTACGAGCAGTACTTC
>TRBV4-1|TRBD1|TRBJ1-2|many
CASSQEQGEAYGYTF
TGCGCCAGCAGCCAAGAACAGGGGGAGGCCTATGGCTACACCTTC
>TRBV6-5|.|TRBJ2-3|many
CASSYEYF
TGTGCCAGCAGTTACGAGTATTTT
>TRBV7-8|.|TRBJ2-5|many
CASSPVPPEETQYF
TGTGCCAGCAGCCCCGTGCCCCCTGAGGAGACCCAGTACTTC
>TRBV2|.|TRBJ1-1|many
CASKPRGGPKNTEAFF
TGTGCCAGCAAGCCTCGGGGTGGACCTAAGAACACTGAAGCTTTCTTT
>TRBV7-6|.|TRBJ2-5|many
CASRSRPGPFKQETQYF
TGTGCCAGCAGATCCCGACCGGGGCCATTTAAGCAAGAGACCCAGTACTTC
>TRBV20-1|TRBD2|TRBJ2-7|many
CSAKREGDEQYF
TGCAGTGCTAAGCGGGAGGGTGACGAGCAGTACTTC
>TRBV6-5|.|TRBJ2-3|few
CASSYRALSTDTQYF
TGTGCCAGCAGTTACAGGGCCCTTAGCACAGATACGCAGTATTTT
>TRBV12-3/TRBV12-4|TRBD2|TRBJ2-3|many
CASSKTSGGTDTQYF
TGTGCCAGCAGTAAAACTAGCGGGGGCACAGATACGCAGTATTTT
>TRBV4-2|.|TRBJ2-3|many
CASSHRTSTDTQYF
TGTGCCAGCAGCCACCGGACTAGCACAGATACGCAGTATTTT
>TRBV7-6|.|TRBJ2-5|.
CASSLDGRVRETQYF
TGTGCCAGCAGCTTAGATGGCAGGGTGCGTGAGACCCAGTACTTC
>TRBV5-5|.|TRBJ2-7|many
CASNPSQSAYEQYF
TGTGCCAGCAACCCGTCGCAGAGCGCCTACGAGCAGTACTTC
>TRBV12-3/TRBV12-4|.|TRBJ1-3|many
CASPSGNTIYF
TGTGCCAGCCCCTCTGGAAACACCATATATTTT
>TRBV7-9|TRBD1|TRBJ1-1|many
CASSNQGANTEAFF
TGTGCCAGCAGCAACCAGGGGGCGAACACTGAAGCTTTCTTT
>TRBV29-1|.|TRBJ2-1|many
CSASGYEQFF
TGCAGCGCTTCAGGATATGAGCAGTTCTTC
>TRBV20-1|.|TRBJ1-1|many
CSARDIRGNEAFF
TGCAGTGCTAGAGATATCAGGGGAAATGAAGCTTTCTTT
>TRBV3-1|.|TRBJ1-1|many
CASSQVGGDTEAFF
TGTGCCAGCAGCCAAGTAGGGGGAGACACTGAAGCTTTCTTT
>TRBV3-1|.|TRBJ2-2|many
CASSLSPTGELFF
TGTGCCAGCAGCCTTAGCCCCACCGGGGAGCTGTTTTTT
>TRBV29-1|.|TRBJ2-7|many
CSVEPLGSYEQYF
TGCAGCGTTGAGCCTCTCGGATCCTACGAGCAGTACTTC
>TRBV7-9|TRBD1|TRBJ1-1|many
CASSPPGGRTEAFF
TGTGCCAGCAGCCCCCCAGGGGGCAGGACTGAAGCTTTCTTT